This T cell receptor beta chain was recovered during a study of CD8+CD57+ T cells in acquired aplastic anemia (dated by TCRdb to the late 2010s). In the study overall: A mean of approximately 3 ug of DNA, ranging from roughly 0.2 to 30 ug, was extracted from sorted CD4+ and CD8+ cells. An average of approximately 10 million reads for CD4+ cells and under 12 million reads for CD8+ cells was obtained from healthy donor samples.

Genomic DNA served as template for TCR beta VDJ combination and CDR3 sequence profiling. An Illumina HiSeq 2000 was the platform used for TCR repertoire sequencing. As for how the authors treated the data: TRBV/TRBJ rearrangement plots, CDR3 size and DJ length profiles, and Simpson's diversity index were used to evaluate the repertoires. The most abundant DNA sequence in the deep sequencing data was taken as the immunodominant clone. CDR3 amino acid sequences were screened for sharing across subjects and were compared with published repertoires and the VDJdb database. The raw public data were reprocessed by TCRdb itself: fastp quality trimming at Q25, MiXCR clonotype calling, in-frame beta chains only. Each entry is one CDR3 protein sequence, shown with its most common DNA and genes. TCRdb's processing, not the study's, gives the V and J calls here. The sample has hundreds of thousands of distinct CDR3 sequences on record, under 80% of them singletons. The ten largest clonotypes hold 3% to 5% of the sample.

What the authors observed across the whole study: No significant difference in CD8+ Simpson's diversity was found between patients and healthy controls (P=0.060). Around 27 CD8+ CDR3 sequences were shared between patients and controls but appeared highly expressed in patients and within their immunodominant clones.

Including cysteine and phenylalanine, the CDR3 has 16 amino acids. Only the CDR3 region is kept as DNA, spanning 48 bases read in frame from base 1. V lost 5 bases and J lost 8 bases; the stretch between them is 22 bases long. Based on the germline V gene, the CDR1 and CDR2 sequences are SGHTA and FQGNSA. In this study, sorted CD4+ and CD8+ T cells from the blood of healthy subjects and of severe aplastic anemia patients had their TCR repertoires deep-sequenced. Ficoll-Paque density gradient centrifugation was used to isolate peripheral blood mononuclear cells. CD4+ and CD8+ T cells were sorted by FACS or magnetic beads before DNA extraction. Comment on this clonotype: The antigen this receptor binds is unknown. There are no base qualities to consult, and no much larger clone falls within one base.

Sequencing used sorted CD4+, CD8+, or CD8+CD57+ T cells (not recorded which) from PBMCs. The receptor comes from a human donor in good health, serving as a control. The V gene is TRBV7-2 and the J gene is TRBJ2-1, with the D gene uncertain. The nucleotides read TGTGCCAGCAGCCAAGGTCCCGCCGCAAATGCCCATGAGCAGTTCTTC. Translated, this gives CASSQGPAANAHEQFF.